This T cell receptor beta chain was profiled in a study of vaccination and CD4 T cells after COVID-19. About the research overall: Overlapping spike peptides of SARS-CoV-2, HCoV-NL63, HCoV-OC43 and HCoV-229E stimulated the cells. The study, taken as a whole, reports: For convalescent patients, a median about 90% of reactive clones surfaced exclusively after vaccination. Researchers report that 304 of 307 vaccine-specific clones in convalescent patients proved spike mono-reactive.

The CDR3 consists of 14 residues. Germline V gene data show CDR1 as SGHTA and CDR2 as FQGNSA. J gave up 4 bases and V 8 bases, and 7 bases lay outside the gene matches. Sequenced with the Oncomine TCR Beta short-read assay was DNA taken from cultured CD4+ T cells. TCRdb ran MiXCR on the PCR reads and lists one entry per CDR3 protein. The sample has fewer than 15,000 distinct CDR3 sequences, about two fifths seen once. With respect to this clonotype: As yet, its antigen is unknown.

The sample's treatment: roughly ten-day PBMC culture with coronavirus spike peptide pools or control peptides (ViraFEST assay). Every well contained around 2.2 million PBMCs, which were grown with 9.5 to 10 IU/ml IL-2 and 10 ug/ml peptide pools. The specimen was CD4+ T cells from blood, cultured in vitro. The chain combines TRBV7-2 with TRBJ1-2, with TRBD1 matching over 10 bases. This clonotype was obtained from a human donor who had recovered from COVID-19. The CDR3, as DNA: TGTGCCAGCGGGGAGACAGGGGGCTTCTATGGCTACACCTTC. Its translation is CASGETGGFYGYTF. Variable domain in full (rest from reference TRBV7-2 and TRBJ1-2): GAGVSQSPSNKVTEKGKDVELRCDPISGHTALYWYRQSLGQGLEFLIYFQGNSAPDKSGLPSDRFSAERTGGSVSTLTIQRTQQEDSAVYLCASGETGGFYGYTFGSGTRLTVV.